This paragraph covers one TCR beta chain sequence. Mismatch with germline at one junction end may stem from a read error. The sample carries other DNA sequences with the same CDR3. Assay: immunoSEQ multiplex PCR; the TCRdb copy retains only in-frame clones and omits some. The sample records about 97,000 clones, approximately 75% being singletons. The data derive from a study of radiotherapy plus CTLA-4 blockade in lung cancer. Germline V gene sequence: CDR1 LNHNV, CDR2 YYDKDF (reference sequence). CDR3 length: 15 residues. V gene TRBV15 combines with J gene TRBJ2-4; TRBD1 might be the D (5 bases). Sequencing used peripheral blood, obtained from a patient treated with radiotherapy plus ipilimumab. This receptor was obtained from a human donor with non-small cell lung cancer who had a partial response to radiotherapy plus ipilimumab. Some clones in this sample may be carry-over from other donors' samples. The CDR3 DNA reads as TGTGCCACCAGCAGAGCCCTTGGGGCCGGAAACATTCAGTACTTT. Amino acid sequence: CATSRALGAGNIQYF.